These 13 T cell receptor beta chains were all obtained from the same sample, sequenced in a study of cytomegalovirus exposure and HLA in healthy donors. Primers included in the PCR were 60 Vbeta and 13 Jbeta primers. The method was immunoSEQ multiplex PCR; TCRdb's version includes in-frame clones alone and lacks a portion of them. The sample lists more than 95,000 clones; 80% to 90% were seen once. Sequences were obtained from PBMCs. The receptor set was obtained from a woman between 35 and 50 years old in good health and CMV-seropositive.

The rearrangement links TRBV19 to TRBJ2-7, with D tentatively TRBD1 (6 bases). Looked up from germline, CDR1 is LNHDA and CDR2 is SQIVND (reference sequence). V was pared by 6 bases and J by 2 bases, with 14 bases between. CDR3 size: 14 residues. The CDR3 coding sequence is TGTGCCAGTAGCGACGGACAGAAAGCCTACGAGCAGTACTTC. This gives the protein CASSDGQKAYEQYF.

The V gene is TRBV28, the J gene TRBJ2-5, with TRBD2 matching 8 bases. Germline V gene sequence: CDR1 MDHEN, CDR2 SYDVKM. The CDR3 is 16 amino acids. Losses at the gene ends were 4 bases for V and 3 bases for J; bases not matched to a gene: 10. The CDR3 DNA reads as TGTGCCAGCAGTTCTATACAAGTTAGCGGGAAAGAGACCCAGTACTTC. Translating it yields CASSSIQVSGKETQYF.

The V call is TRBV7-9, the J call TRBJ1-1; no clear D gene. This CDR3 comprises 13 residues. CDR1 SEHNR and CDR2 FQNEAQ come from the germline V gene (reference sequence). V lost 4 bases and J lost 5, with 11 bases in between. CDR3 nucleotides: TGTGCCAGCAGCTCGAACTGGCGGACTGAAGCTTTCTTT. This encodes CASSSNWRTEAFF. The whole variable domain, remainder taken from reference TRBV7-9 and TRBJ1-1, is DTGVSQNPRHKITKRGQNVTFRCDPISEHNRLYWYRQTLGQGPEFLTYFQNEAQLEKSRLLSDRFSAERPKGSFSTLEIQRTEQGDSAMYLCASSSNWRTEAFFGQGTRLTVV.

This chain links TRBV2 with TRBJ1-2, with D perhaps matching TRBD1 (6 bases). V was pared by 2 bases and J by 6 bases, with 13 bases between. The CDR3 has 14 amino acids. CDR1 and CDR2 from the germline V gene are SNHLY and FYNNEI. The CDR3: CASSELRGIDGYTF. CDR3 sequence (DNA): TGTGCCAGCAGTGAACTCAGGGGAATAGATGGCTACACCTTC.

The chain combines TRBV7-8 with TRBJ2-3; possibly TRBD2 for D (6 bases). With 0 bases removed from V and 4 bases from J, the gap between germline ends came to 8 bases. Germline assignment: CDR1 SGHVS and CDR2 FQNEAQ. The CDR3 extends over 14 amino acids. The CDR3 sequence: CASSLATSADTQYF. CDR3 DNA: TGTGCCAGCAGCTTAGCGACTAGTGCAGATACGCAGTATTTT.

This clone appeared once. The DNA for the CDR3 is TGTTCCACCTTGCTTGGGGCTGAGCAGTTCTTC. Amino acid sequence: CSTLLGAEQFF. This rearrangement joins TRBV7-9 to TRBJ2-1; a possible D gene is TRBD1 (5 bases). From germline, CDR1 is SEHNR and CDR2 FQNEAQ (reference sequence). CDR3 length equals 11 residues.

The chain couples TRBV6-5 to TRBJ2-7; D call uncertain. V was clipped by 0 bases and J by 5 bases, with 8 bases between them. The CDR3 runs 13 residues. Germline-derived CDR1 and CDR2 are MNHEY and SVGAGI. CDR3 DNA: TGTGCCAGCAGTTACTCCCGGGTGGACGAGCAGTACTTC. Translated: CASSYSRVDEQYF.

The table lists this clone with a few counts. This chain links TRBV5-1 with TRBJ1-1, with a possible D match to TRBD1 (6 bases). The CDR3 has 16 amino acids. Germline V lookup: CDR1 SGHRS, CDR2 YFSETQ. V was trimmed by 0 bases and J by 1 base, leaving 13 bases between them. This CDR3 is CASSLGAGVANTEAFF. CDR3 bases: TGCGCCAGCAGCTTGGGGGCAGGGGTAGCGAACACTGAAGCTTTCTTT.

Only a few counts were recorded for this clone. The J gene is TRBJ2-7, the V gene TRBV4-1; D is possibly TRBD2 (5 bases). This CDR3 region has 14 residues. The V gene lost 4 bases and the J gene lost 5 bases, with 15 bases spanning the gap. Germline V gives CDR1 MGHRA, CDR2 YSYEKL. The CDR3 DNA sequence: TGCGCCAGCAGCCTCCGGGCTGCGGGTGACGAGCAGTACTTC. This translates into CASSLRAAGDEQYF.

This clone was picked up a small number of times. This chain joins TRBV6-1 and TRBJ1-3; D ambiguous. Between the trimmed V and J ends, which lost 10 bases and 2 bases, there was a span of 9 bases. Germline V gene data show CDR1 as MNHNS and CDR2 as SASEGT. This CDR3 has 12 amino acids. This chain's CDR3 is CAIRSPGNTIYF. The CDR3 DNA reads TGTGCCATCAGGAGCCCTGGAAACACCATATATTTT.

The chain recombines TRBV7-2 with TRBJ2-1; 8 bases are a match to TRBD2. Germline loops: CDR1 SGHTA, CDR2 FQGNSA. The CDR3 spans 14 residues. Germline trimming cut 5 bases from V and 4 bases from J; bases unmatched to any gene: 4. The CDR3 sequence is CASSTTSAYNEQFF. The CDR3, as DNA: TGTGCCAGCAGCACGACTAGCGCGTACAATGAGCAGTTCTTC.

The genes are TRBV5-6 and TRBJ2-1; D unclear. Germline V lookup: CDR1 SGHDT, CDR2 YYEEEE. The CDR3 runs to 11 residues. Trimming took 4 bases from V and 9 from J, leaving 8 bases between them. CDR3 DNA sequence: TGTGCCAGCAGCCAGCGACGTGAGCAGTTCTTC. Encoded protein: CASSQRREQFF.

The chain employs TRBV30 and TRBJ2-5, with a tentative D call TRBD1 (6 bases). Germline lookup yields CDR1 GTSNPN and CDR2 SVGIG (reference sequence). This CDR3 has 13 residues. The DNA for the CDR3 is TGTGCTGGCGACAGGCTCCTCCAAGAGACCCAGTACTTC. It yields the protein CAGDRLLQETQYF.